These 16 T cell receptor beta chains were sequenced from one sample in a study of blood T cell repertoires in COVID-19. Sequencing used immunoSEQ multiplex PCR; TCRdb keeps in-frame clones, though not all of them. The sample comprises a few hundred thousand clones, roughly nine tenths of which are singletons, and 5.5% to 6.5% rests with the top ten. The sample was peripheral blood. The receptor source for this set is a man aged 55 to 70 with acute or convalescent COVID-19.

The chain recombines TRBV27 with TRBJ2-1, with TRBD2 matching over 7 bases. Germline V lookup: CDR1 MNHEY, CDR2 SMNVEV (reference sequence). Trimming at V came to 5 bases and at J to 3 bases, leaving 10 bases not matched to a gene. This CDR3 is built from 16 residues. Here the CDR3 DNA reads TGTGCCAGCAGTCCCAGCGGCGGGAGCCTCTACAATGAGCAGTTCTTC. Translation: CASSPSGGSLYNEQFF.

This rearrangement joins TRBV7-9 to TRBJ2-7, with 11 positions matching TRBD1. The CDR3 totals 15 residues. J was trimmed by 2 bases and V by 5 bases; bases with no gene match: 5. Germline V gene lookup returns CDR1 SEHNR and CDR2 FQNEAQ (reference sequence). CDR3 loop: CASSEPDRGPYEQYF. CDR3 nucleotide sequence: TGTGCCAGCAGCGAACCGGACAGGGGGCCCTACGAGCAGTACTTC. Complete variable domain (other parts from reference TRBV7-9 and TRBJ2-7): DTGVSQNPRHKITKRGQNVTFRCDPISEHNRLYWYRQTLGQGPEFLTYFQNEAQLEKSRLLSDRFSAERPKGSFSTLEIQRTEQGDSAMYLCASSEPDRGPYEQYFGPGTRLTVT.

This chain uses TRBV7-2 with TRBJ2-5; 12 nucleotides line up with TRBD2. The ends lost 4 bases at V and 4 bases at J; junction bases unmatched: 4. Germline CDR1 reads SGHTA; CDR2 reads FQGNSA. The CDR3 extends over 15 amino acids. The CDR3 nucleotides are TGTGCCAGCAGCTCGCCGGGACTAGCGGGAGAGACCCAGTACTTC. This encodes CASSSPGLAGETQYF.

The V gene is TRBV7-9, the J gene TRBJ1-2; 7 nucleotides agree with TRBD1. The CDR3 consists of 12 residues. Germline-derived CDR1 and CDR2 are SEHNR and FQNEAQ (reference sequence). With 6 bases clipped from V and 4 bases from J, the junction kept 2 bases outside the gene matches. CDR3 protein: CASRGTAYGYTF. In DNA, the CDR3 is TGTGCCAGCAGGGGGACAGCCTATGGCTACACCTTC.

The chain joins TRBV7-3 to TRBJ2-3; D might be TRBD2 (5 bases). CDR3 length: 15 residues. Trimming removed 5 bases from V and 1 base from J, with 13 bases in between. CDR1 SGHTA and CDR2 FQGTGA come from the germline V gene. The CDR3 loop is CASSPLARGTDTQYF. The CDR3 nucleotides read TGTGCCAGCAGCCCACTCGCGAGGGGCACAGATACGCAGTATTTT.

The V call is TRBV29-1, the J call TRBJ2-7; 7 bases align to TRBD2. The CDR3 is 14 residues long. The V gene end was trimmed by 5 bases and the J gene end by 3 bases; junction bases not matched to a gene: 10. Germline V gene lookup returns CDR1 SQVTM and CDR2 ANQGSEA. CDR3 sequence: CSVFFRTSIYEQYF. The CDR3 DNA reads TGCAGCGTTTTCTTCAGGACTAGTATCTACGAGCAGTACTTC.

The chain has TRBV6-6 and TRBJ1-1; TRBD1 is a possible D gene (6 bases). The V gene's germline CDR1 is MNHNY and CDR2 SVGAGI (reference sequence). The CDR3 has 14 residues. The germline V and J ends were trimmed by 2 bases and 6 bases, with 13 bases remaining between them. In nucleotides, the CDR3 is TGTGCCAGCAGTTACGCTATACAGGGACCTGAAGCTTTCTTT. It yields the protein CASSYAIQGPEAFF.

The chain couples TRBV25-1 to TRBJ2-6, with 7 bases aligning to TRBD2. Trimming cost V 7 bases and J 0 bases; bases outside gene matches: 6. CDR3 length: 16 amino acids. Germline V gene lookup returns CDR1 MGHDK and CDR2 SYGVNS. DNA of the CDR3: TGTGCCAGCACCCAGGGAGGGTACTCTGGGGCCAACGTCCTGACTTTC. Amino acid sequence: CASTQGGYSGANVLTF.

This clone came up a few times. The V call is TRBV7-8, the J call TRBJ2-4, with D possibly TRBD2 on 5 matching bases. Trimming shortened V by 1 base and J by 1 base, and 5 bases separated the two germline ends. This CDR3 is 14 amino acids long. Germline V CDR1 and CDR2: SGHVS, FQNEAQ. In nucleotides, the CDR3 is TGTGCCAGCAGCTTAGTAGCGGCCAAAAACATTCAGTACTTC. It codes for CASSLVAAKNIQYF. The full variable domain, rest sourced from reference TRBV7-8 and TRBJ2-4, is GAGVSQSPRYKVAKRGQDVALRCDPISGHVSLFWYQQALGQGPEFLTYFQNEAQLDKSGLPSDRFFAERPEGSVSTLKIQRTQQEDSAVYLCASSLVAAKNIQYFGAGTRLSVL.

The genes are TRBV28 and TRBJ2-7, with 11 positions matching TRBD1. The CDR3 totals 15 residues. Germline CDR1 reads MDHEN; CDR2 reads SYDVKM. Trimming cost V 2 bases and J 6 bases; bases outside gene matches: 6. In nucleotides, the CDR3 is TGTGCCAGCAGTTTAGGACAGGGGGCGCAGGGCGAGCAGTACTTC. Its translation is CASSLGQGAQGEQYF.

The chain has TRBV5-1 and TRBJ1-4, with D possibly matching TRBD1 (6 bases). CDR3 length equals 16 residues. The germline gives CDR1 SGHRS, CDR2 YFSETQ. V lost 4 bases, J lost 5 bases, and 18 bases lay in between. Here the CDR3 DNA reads TGCGCCAGCAGCCCCGGCGGAGGACAGCGGAATGAAAAACTGTTTTTT. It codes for CASSPGGGQRNEKLFF.

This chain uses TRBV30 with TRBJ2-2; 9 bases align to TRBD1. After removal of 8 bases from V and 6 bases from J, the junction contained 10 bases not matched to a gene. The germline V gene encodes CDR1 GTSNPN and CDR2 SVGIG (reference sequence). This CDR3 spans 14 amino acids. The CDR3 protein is CAGYRQGVPGELFF. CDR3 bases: TGTGCCGGCTACCGACAGGGGGTCCCCGGGGAGCTGTTTTTT.

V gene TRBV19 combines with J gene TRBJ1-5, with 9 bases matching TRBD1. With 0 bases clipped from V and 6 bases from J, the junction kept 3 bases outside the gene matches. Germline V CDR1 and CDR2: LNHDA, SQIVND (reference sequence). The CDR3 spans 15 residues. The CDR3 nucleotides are TGTGCCAGTAGTATAGAAGGGACAGGGATTCAGCCCCAGCATTTT. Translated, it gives CASSIEGTGIQPQHF.

The CDR3 is CSVVQGDQPQHF. Here the CDR3 DNA reads TGCAGCGTTGTACAGGGGGATCAGCCCCAGCATTTT. This chain links TRBV29-1 with TRBJ1-5; TRBD1 agrees at 8 bases. The junction had 1 base not matched to a gene; V was cut back by 4 bases and J by 5 bases. Germline V gene sequence: CDR1 SQVTM, CDR2 ANQGSEA. The CDR3 sequence is 12 residues long.

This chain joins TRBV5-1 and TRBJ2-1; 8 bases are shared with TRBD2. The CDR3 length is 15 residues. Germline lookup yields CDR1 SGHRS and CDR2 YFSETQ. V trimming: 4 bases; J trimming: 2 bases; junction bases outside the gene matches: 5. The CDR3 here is CASSISGVTYNEQFF. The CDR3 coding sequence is TGCGCCAGCAGCATTAGCGGGGTAACCTACAATGAGCAGTTCTTC.

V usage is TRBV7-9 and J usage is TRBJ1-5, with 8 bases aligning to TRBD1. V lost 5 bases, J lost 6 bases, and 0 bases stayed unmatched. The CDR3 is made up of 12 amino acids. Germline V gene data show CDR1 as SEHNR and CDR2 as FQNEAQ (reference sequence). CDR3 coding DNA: TGTGCCAGCAGCACAGGGGGTCAGCCCCAGCATTTT. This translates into CASSTGGQPQHF. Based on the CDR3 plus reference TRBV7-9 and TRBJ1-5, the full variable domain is DTGVSQNPRHKITKRGQNVTFRCDPISEHNRLYWYRQTLGQGPEFLTYFQNEAQLEKSRLLSDRFSAERPKGSFSTLEIQRTEQGDSAMYLCASSTGGQPQHFGDGTRLSIL.